The 9 T cell receptor beta chains below come from one sample, sequenced in a study of T cells in Graves' hyperthyroidism and ophthalmopathy. TCR beta CDR3 regions were amplified from RNA transcripts. First-round RT-PCR targeting the TCR CDR3 was performed with the HTBI primer set. TCRdb reanalysed the multiplex PCR reads using MiXCR and keeps one entry per CDR3 protein. Of roughly 360,000 distinct CDR3 sequences detected, roughly 14% appear once; the ten largest clones hold around 21%. Specimen: blood. These receptors came from a young man with Graves' hyperthyroidism that later progressed to Graves' ophthalmopathy.

Many counts were recorded for this clonotype. The V and J genes are TRBV27 and TRBJ1-2; D possibly corresponds to TRBD1 (5 bases). The CDR3 has 15 amino acids. CDR1 and CDR2 from the germline V gene are MNHEY and SMNVEV (reference sequence). Trimming pared 0 bases from V and 5 bases from J, leaving 13 bases between. This chain's CDR3 is CASSLSLGREYGYTF. CDR3 in DNA: TGTGCCAGCAGTTTATCGTTAGGCAGGGAATATGGCTACACCTTC.

This clonotype was counted many times. The chain combines TRBV2 with TRBJ2-7, with D hard to call. Per the germline V gene, CDR1 is SNHLY and CDR2 is FYNNEI. Trimming left V 6 bases short and J 1 base short, with 10 bases between. This CDR3 is 13 amino acids long. CDR3: CASRGLKSYEQYF. As DNA, the CDR3 is TGTGCCAGCAGGGGATTAAAGTCCTACGAGCAGTACTTC.

The sample holds many counts of this clonotype. The V call is TRBV20-1, the J call TRBJ2-3, with D unresolved. The CDR3 consists of 15 residues. Germline CDR1 reads DFQATT; CDR2 reads SNEGSKA (reference sequence). V dropped 1 base and J dropped 1 base, with 12 bases sitting between them. The CDR3 DNA is TGCAGTGCTAGAGTGTCGGGCGTGCGCACAGATACGCAGTATTTT. Translating it yields CSARVSGVRTDTQYF.

This clonotype has a count of ten or more. The chain has TRBV3-1 and TRBJ1-1; unclear D gene. V lost 3 bases to trimming and J lost 3 bases, with 11 bases between them. The CDR3 contains 14 residues. Per the germline V gene, CDR1 is LGHDT and CDR2 is YNNKEL (reference sequence). The CDR3 region is CASSQGFRHTEAFF. In DNA, the CDR3 is TGTGCCAGCAGCCAGGGTTTCCGACACACTGAAGCTTTCTTT.

This clonotype was detected ten times or more. The rearrangement uses TRBV20-1 and TRBJ2-3; 13 bases align to TRBD2. CDR3 length equals 14 residues. Germline V CDR1 and CDR2: DFQATT, SNEGSKA (reference sequence). The junction had 0 bases not matched to a gene; V was cut back by 3 bases and J by 3 bases. The DNA for the CDR3 is TGCAGTGCTAGGACTAGCGGGGGGACAGATACGCAGTATTTT. Residues: CSARTSGGTDTQYF.

This clonotype has at least ten counts. The V gene is TRBV6-6, the J gene TRBJ1-1, with TRBD1 matching 7 bases. This CDR3 comprises 16 residues. The V segment lost 0 bases and the J segment 5 bases; nucleotides outside the gene matches: 9. From germline, CDR1 is MNHNY and CDR2 SVGAGI (reference sequence). CDR3 nucleotide sequence: TGTGCCAGCAGTTACTCCTCGGGAGGGGGCAAGACTGAAGCTTTCTTT. This encodes CASSYSSGGGKTEAFF.

This clonotype was counted many times. The genes are TRBV27 and TRBJ1-4, with D unresolved. The CDR3 totals 14 residues. Germline CDR1 MNHEY, CDR2 SMNVEV (reference sequence). V was clipped by 8 bases and J by 6 bases, with 16 bases between them. CDR3 coding DNA: TGTGCCAGCTCGATGCTGGGAATGGATGAAAAACTGTTTTTT. Protein: CASSMLGMDEKLFF.

This clonotype was counted many times. The rearrangement joins TRBV10-3 to TRBJ1-1; D is possibly TRBD1 (5 bases). Trimming took off 2 bases at V and 7 bases at J, with 14 bases between the two ends. Per germline, CDR1 ENHRY and CDR2 SYGVKD. The CDR3 extends over 14 amino acids. The CDR3 sequence: CAISEPGGGYEAFF. The CDR3, as DNA: TGTGCCATCAGTGAGCCGGGGGGAGGCTATGAAGCTTTCTTT.

This clonotype was recorded at least ten times. The rearrangement uses TRBV7-9 and TRBJ2-2, with D tentatively TRBD1 or TRBD2 (5 bases each). Germline V lookup: CDR1 SEHNR, CDR2 FQNEAQ (reference sequence). The V end was cut by 3 bases, the J end by 3 bases, with 8 bases between. There are 14 residues in the CDR3. The CDR3 nucleotides read TGTGCCAGCAGCTTGCGAGGGGACACCGGGGAGCTGTTTTTT. This codes for CASSLRGDTGELFF.